The 24 T cell receptor beta chains presented below share a single source sample, sequenced in a study of cytomegalovirus exposure and HLA in healthy donors. TCRdb's copy holds only in-frame clones and misses some; the assay was immunoSEQ multiplex PCR. This sample has more than 55,000 clones; 94% occur once, and the top ten carry 0.6% to 0.8%. Sequencing was done on a sample of PBMCs. The source is a woman aged 18-30 years in good health and CMV-seronegative.

The chain uses TRBV7-6 and TRBJ2-1; D may be TRBD1 (6 bases). This CDR3 contains 15 residues. Germline-derived CDR1 and CDR2 are SGHVS and FNYEAQ. V was clipped by 2 bases and J by 7 bases, with 15 bases between them. CDR3 nucleotide sequence: TGTGCCAGCAGCTTACGCAGGGGCCAGGAAAATGAGCAGTTCTTC. This encodes CASSLRRGQENEQFF.

This chain joins TRBV6-5 and TRBJ1-5, with D possibly being TRBD1 (5 bases). The CDR3 runs 14 residues. Trimming stripped 0 bases from V and 6 bases from J, with 9 bases between. CDR1 and CDR2 from the germline V gene are MNHEY and SVGAGI. The CDR3 DNA sequence: TGTGCCAGCAGTTACTCGGAGGGGAGTCAGCCCCAGCATTTT. It codes for CASSYSEGSQPQHF.

The chain recombines TRBV27 with TRBJ2-1; TRBD2 might be the D (5 bases). Germline V CDR1 and CDR2: MNHEY, SMNVEV (reference sequence). This CDR3 contains 13 residues. Trimming pared 4 bases from V and 8 bases from J, leaving 12 bases between. CDR3 in amino acids: CASSSIAPHEQFF. DNA for the CDR3: TGTGCCAGCAGTTCAATAGCGCCTCATGAGCAGTTCTTC.

This sequence joins TRBV7-6 and TRBJ1-1; no reliable D call. Trimming stripped 2 bases from V and 1 base from J, with 8 bases between. Germline CDR1 SGHVS, CDR2 FNYEAQ. This CDR3 contains 14 residues. CDR3 nucleotides: TGTGCCAGCAGCTTATCCCGGGGGAACACTGAAGCTTTCTTT. Its translation: CASSLSRGNTEAFF.

This chain uses TRBV30 with TRBJ1-2; perhaps TRBD1 as D (5 bases). Germline V gene sequence: CDR1 GTSNPN, CDR2 SVGIG (reference sequence). CDR3 length: 17 amino acids. The V and J ends lost 4 bases and 3 bases respectively, with 24 bases between them. In DNA form, the CDR3 reads TGTGCCTGGAACCACCGACGCCAGGGTAGGGCTTACTATGGCTACACCTTC. The encoded protein is CAWNHRRQGRAYYGYTF.

The CDR3, as DNA: TGTGCCAGCAGCAGGCAGTGGGGCAATCAGCCCCAGCATTTT. It specifies CASSRQWGNQPQHF. The rearrangement joins TRBV27 to TRBJ1-5, with D hard to call. The CDR3 length is 14 residues. Germline CDR1 is MNHEY and CDR2 is SMNVEV (reference sequence). V shed 6 bases and J shed 2 bases, with 11 bases lying between them.

V usage is TRBV9 and J usage is TRBJ1-2; 9 bases line up with TRBD1. CDR3 length: 16 amino acids. Germline lookup yields CDR1 SGDLS and CDR2 YYNGEE. Losses at the gene ends were 0 bases for V and 4 bases for J; bases not matched to a gene: 7. The CDR3 loop is CASSVEQGARVYGYTF. CDR3 nucleotides: TGTGCCAGCAGCGTAGAACAGGGGGCGCGAGTCTATGGCTACACCTTC.

The V call is TRBV4-1, the J call TRBJ2-7; unclear D gene. Germline CDR1 and CDR2: MGHRA and YSYEKL. Trimming shortened V by 0 bases and J by 4 bases, and 25 bases separated the two germline ends. The CDR3 covers 19 residues. CDR3 amino acids: CASSQDEFAAAKEEYEQYF. For the CDR3, the DNA is TGCGCCAGCAGCCAAGATGAATTCGCAGCCGCTAAAGAGGAATACGAGCAGTACTTC.

V and J are TRBV4-2 and TRBJ2-5; 14 positions agree with TRBD2. V lost 6 bases to trimming and J lost 3 bases; unmatched junction nucleotides: 12. Per the germline V gene, CDR1 is LGHNA and CDR2 is YNFKEQ. This CDR3 comprises 18 residues. The CDR3 protein is CASSSHGTSGGLKETQYF. DNA for the CDR3: TGTGCCAGCAGTTCCCACGGGACTAGCGGGGGTCTAAAAGAGACCCAGTACTTC.

The chain's CDR3 is CASSQGSGTADNEQFF. CDR3 coding DNA: TGCGCCAGCAGCCAAGGTTCCGGGACAGCCGACAATGAGCAGTTCTTC. The chain is built from TRBV4-3 and TRBJ2-1, with 7 bases lining up with TRBD1. This CDR3 region has 16 residues. Trimming took 1 base from V and 5 from J; bases not matched to a gene: 8. The germline gives CDR1 LGHNA, CDR2 YSLEER.

The chain combines TRBV9 with TRBJ2-3; D may be TRBD2 (5 bases). The germline V gene encodes CDR1 SGDLS and CDR2 YYNGEE. The CDR3 spans 15 residues. V lost 0 bases and J 6 bases, leaving 14 bases between the germline ends. CDR3 sequence: CASSVDGRRGDTQYF. The CDR3 DNA reads as TGTGCCAGCAGCGTAGATGGACGGAGAGGGGATACGCAGTATTTT.

This chain connects TRBV15 to TRBJ2-3; D is unresolved. From germline, CDR1 is LNHNV and CDR2 YYDKDF (reference sequence). CDR3 length equals 13 residues. V lost 0 bases and J lost 5, with 6 bases in between. This CDR3 reads CATSRDYVDTQYF. CDR3 nucleotide sequence: TGTGCCACCAGCAGAGATTATGTAGATACGCAGTATTTT.

The table lists this clone with a count of one. This chain connects TRBV19 to TRBJ1-2; 8 bases match TRBD1. Germline values: CDR1 LNHDA, CDR2 SQIVND (reference sequence). Trimming took 6 bases from V and 3 from J; bases not matched to a gene: 3. CDR3 length: 13 amino acids. The CDR3 bases are TGTGCCAGTAGCACAGGGGGTCACTATGGCTACACCTTC. Amino acids: CASSTGGHYGYTF. The whole variable domain, remainder taken from reference TRBV19 and TRBJ1-2, is DGGITQSPKYLFRKEGQNVTLSCEQNLNHDAMYWYRQDPGQGLRLIYYSQIVNDFQKGDIAEGYSVSREKKESFPLTVTSAQKNPTAFYLCASSTGGHYGYTFGSGTRLTVV.

The V call is TRBV5-4, the J call TRBJ1-3, with D perhaps matching TRBD1 (6 bases). The CDR3 is 16 amino acids. The V end lost 0 bases, the J end lost 3 bases, and 13 bases lay between the germline ends. Germline CDR1 reads SGHNT; CDR2 reads YYREEE (reference sequence). CDR3 nucleotide sequence: TGTGCCAGCAGCTTGGGGGGGCCTGTAAGTGGAAACACCATATATTTT. This sequence encodes CASSLGGPVSGNTIYF.

The V call is TRBV5-1, the J call TRBJ1-3, with 7 bases lining up with TRBD1. CDR1 and CDR2 from the germline V gene are SGHRS and YFSETQ. This CDR3 contains 20 residues. Trimming took 4 bases from V and 1 from J; bases not matched to a gene: 20. The CDR3 coding sequence is TGCGCCAGCAGCCAGGGACAGAGGGGCGGCAATCGGAGATCTGGAAACACCATATATTTT. It specifies CASSQGQRGGNRRSGNTIYF.

The chain uses TRBV2 and TRBJ1-6, with D unclear. The germline V gene encodes CDR1 SNHLY and CDR2 FYNNEI. CDR3 length: 14 amino acids. V was trimmed by 2 bases and J by 12 bases, leaving 14 bases between them. The DNA of the CDR3 is TGTGCCAGCAGTGAATGGGAGTTTCCCGGACCCCTCCACTTT. This sequence encodes CASSEWEFPGPLHF. The whole variable domain, filled in from reference TRBV2 and TRBJ1-6, reads EPEVTQTPSHQVTQMGQEVILRCVPISNHLYFYWYRQILGQKVEFLVSFYNNEISEKSEIFDDQFSVERPDGSNFTLKIRSTKLEDSAMYFCASSEWEFPGPLHFGNGTRLTVT.

The V call is TRBV28, the J call TRBJ1-1, with D maybe TRBD1 (6 bases). Looked up from germline, CDR1 is MDHEN and CDR2 is SYDVKM. The CDR3 spans 19 residues. The germline V and J ends were trimmed by 4 bases and 2 bases, with 26 bases remaining between them. The CDR3 loop is CASSSISIKYRARNTEAFF. The CDR3, as DNA: TGTGCCAGCAGTTCGATAAGCATAAAGTACAGGGCGCGAAACACTGAAGCTTTCTTT.

The chain employs TRBV5-1 and TRBJ2-5, with 15 bases matching TRBD2. The trim removed 4 bases at V and 3 bases at J, leaving 7 bases unmatched. CDR1 SGHRS and CDR2 YFSETQ come from the germline V gene. CDR3 length equals 17 residues. The CDR3 sequence: CASSPGLAGGPEETQYF. The CDR3 region has the DNA TGCGCCAGCAGCCCAGGACTAGCGGGGGGGCCCGAAGAGACCCAGTACTTC.

The rearrangement joins TRBV5-1 to TRBJ2-3, with TRBD2 matching over 9 bases. V was pared by 0 bases and J by 4 bases, with 9 bases of the junction left unmatched. The length of the CDR3 is 17 residues. From germline, CDR1 is SGHRS and CDR2 YFSETQ. Here the CDR3 DNA reads TGCGCCAGCAGCTTGGAAGGGGGCGGGGGGGGAGCAGATACGCAGTATTTT. Residues: CASSLEGGGGGADTQYF.

The rearrangement links TRBV21-1 to TRBJ2-2; TRBD2 was called by the table and not checked on the DNA. TRBV21-1 is assigned pseudogene status. This CDR3 has 14 residues. CDR3 nucleotide sequence: TGTGCCAGCAGCAGTGGGGGACTAGCTTGGGAGCTGTTTTTT. Translating gives CASSSGGLAWELFF.

The chain has TRBV2 and TRBJ1-2, with D unclear. This CDR3 comprises 14 residues. Germline V gene data show CDR1 as SNHLY and CDR2 as FYNNEI. The germline V and J ends were trimmed by 5 bases and 4 bases, with 14 bases remaining between them. CDR3 residues: CASSTDISAYGYTF. Written as DNA, the CDR3 is TGTGCCAGCAGTACCGACATTTCGGCCTATGGCTACACCTTC.

V is TRBV7-2 and J is TRBJ1-2; possible D gene TRBD1, 5 bases. CDR1 and CDR2 from the germline V gene are SGHTA and FQGNSA. V lost 0 bases and J 4 bases, leaving 18 bases between the germline ends. The CDR3 has 17 residues. CDR3 amino acids: CASSLAGGRGWGYGYTF. In nucleotides, the CDR3 is TGTGCCAGCAGCTTAGCGGGGGGTCGGGGTTGGGGCTATGGCTACACCTTC.

The rearrangement uses TRBV4-3 and TRBJ2-2; the D gene is possibly TRBD2 (6 bases). Germline assignment: CDR1 LGHNA and CDR2 YSLEER. The CDR3 covers 16 residues. The V and J ends lost 3 bases and 4 bases respectively, with 15 bases between them. In DNA form, the CDR3 reads TGCGCCAGCAGCCACACTGGGGGGTTCTCCACCGGGGAGCTGTTTTTT. Translating gives CASSHTGGFSTGELFF.

The chain has TRBV28 and TRBJ2-4; 9 bases map to TRBD1. The CDR3 runs to 14 residues. The germline V gene has CDR1 MDHEN and CDR2 SYDVKM. The trim removed 7 bases at V and 6 bases at J, leaving 7 bases unmatched. The CDR3: CASNSDRGANIQYF. The DNA of the CDR3 is TGTGCCAGCAACTCCGACAGGGGGGCAAACATTCAGTACTTC. The full variable domain, rest sourced from reference TRBV28 and TRBJ2-4, is DVKVTQSSRYLVKRTGEKVFLECVQDMDHENMFWYRQDPGLGLRLIYFSYDVKMKEKGDIPEGYSVSREKKERFSLILESASTNQTSMYLCASNSDRGANIQYFGAGTRLSVL.